This TCR beta chain appears in the sequencing data of a study of cytomegalovirus exposure and HLA in healthy donors (dated by TCRdb to about 2017). With regard to the full study: A later analysis indicated that the 95 to 150 validation repertoires were generated on the platform also employed for the 720 or so repertoires of the first cohort. The study was designed to test whether signatures of past pathogen exposure could be identified by cataloging public T cell receptors. A separate validation cohort of 100 to 150 different subjects was used in addition to the 666-subject first cohort. To predict cytomegalovirus infection status, the study brought together high-throughput TCR immunosequencing, statistical association of individual TCRs with disease status, and machine learning.

The V end gives up 4 bases and the J end 4 bases, leaving 6 bases in the junction not matched to a gene. The germline V gene encodes CDR1 SGDLS and CDR2 YYNGEE. The CDR3, from cysteine to phenylalanine, totals 16 residues. The kept DNA is CDR3 alone, 48 bases in frame from the first base. Library prep was done by the immunoSEQ multiplex PCR assay. The study's own analysis went as follows. A statistical classification framework was built to diagnose cytomegalovirus status from the catalog of TCR beta chain sequences. Held by TCRdb, this immuneACCESS table contains in-frame sequences only and omits some clones. Under half of the omission traces to an unresolved V gene where checked; the cause of the rest is unknown. The V and J calls and clone size come from that table; D and trimming were worked out from the DNA. The sample data list around 150,000 clones, and 86% of these were observed just once. The ten largest clonotypes hold 5% to 7% of the sample.

Points on this clone: It has no known antigen specificity. One base away there is no much larger clone; base qualities are not given.

Separate from the approximately 690-subject first cohort, the validation cohort of 120 subjects was the group to which the donors belonged. The paper as a whole reports these results and caveats: The classifier was reported to diagnose cytomegalovirus status with high specificity and sensitivity in both the original and validation cohorts. A later analysis found that TCRs clustered in the first cohort also tended to co-occur in the roughly 110 validation repertoires, with roughly 95% of cluster scores above 0. In the study, around 150 TCR beta chains were listed as associated with cytomegalovirus. A later analysis lacked HLA typing for the validation cohort, so it scored co-occurrence in that cohort across all 120 or so repertoires. A few of the identified cytomegalovirus-associated TCR beta chains were confirmed in vitro to be specific for cytomegalovirus antigens. It was suggested by the authors that the approach could potentially be generalized to other disease states and immunological phenotypes. Across donors, most TCR sequences were observed very rarely, whereas some public TCRs were present in many individuals.

The V and J genes are TRBV9 and TRBJ2-1; TRBD2 aligns with 12 central bases. The TCR was taken from a woman under 40 in good health and CMV-seronegative. Sequenced material: PBMCs. The CDR3 region: CASSPLAGGLYNEQFF. In nucleotides, the sequence is TGTGCCAGCAGCCCACTAGCGGGGGGCCTGTACAATGAGCAGTTCTTC. Beyond the CDR3, the reference TRBV9 and TRBJ2-1 genes provide the residues; the full variable domain reads: DSGVTQTPKHLITATGQRVTLRCSPRSGDLSVYWYQQSLDQGLQFLIQYYNGEERAKGNILERFSAQQFPDLHSELNLSSLELGDSALYFCASSPLAGGLYNEQFFGPGTRLTVL.